The clone carrying this TCR beta chain was found many times. Unique molecular identifiers were present on cDNA, and template switching added a universal primer site. MiXCR, run by TCRdb on the 5' RACE reads, gives a single entry per CDR3 protein. The sample includes roughly 290,000 distinct CDR3 sequences, more than 8% of them seen just once. The data were taken from a study of identical twins. This same sample was also part of a study on yellow fever vaccine responses in identical twins.

The material sequenced was CD8+ T cells sorted from blood. The clonotype comes from a woman between 18 and 29 years old in good health.

In nucleotides, the CDR3 is TGCGCCAGCTCCGTACTAGCGGGAGGGCCGGCAGATACGCAGTATTTT. The encoded protein is CASSVLAGGPADTQYF. The chain links TRBV4-1 to TRBJ2-3; 13 nucleotides agree with TRBD2. Germline assignment: CDR1 MGHRA and CDR2 YSYEKL. With V trimmed by 8 bases and J by 4 bases, 9 bases remained unmatched. The CDR3 runs 16 residues.